This is a list of T cell receptor beta chains from one sample in a study of OX40 agonist ivuxolimab in advanced cancers. Generated by immunoSEQ multiplex PCR, the TCRdb table keeps only in-frame clones and is missing some. The sample has about 50,000 clones, around 82% seen once. The sample was CD4+ or CD8+ T cells sorted from blood, taken in a trial of the OX40 agonist ivuxolimab. The receptors here all came from an adult with an advanced solid tumor such as melanoma, head and neck, liver or kidney cancer. The CDR3 runs from the conserved cysteine through the conserved F or W. The order of the fields is clone size, J gene, V gene, D gene, CDR3 protein, CDR3 DNA. A D gene is named only where the DNA matches it firmly. Clone size is stated in some rows and not others, as once, few, many or a class when expanded.

few | TRBJ1-1 | TRBV19 | . | CASSIGGVTEAFF | TGTGCCAGTAGTATAGGGGGGGTAACAGAAGCTTTCTTT
once | TRBJ2-3 | TRBV6-5 | . | CASRETFSATDTQYF | TGTGCCAGCAGGGAAACCTTTAGCGCCACAGATACGCAGTATTTT
. | TRBJ2-7 | TRBV2 | . | CASSESSGSPYEQYF | TGTGCCAGCAGTGAGAGTTCGGGGAGTCCCTACGAGCAGTACTTC
. | TRBJ1-1 | TRBV9 | . | CASSSGENTEAFF | TGTGCCAGCAGTTCTGGGGAGAACACTGAAGCTTTCTTT
. | TRBJ2-1 | TRBV7-6 | TRBD1 | CASSLVNRGAVDEQFF | TGTGCCAGCAGCTTAGTGAACAGGGGGGCGGTAGATGAGCAGTTCTTC
few | TRBJ1-2 | TRBV6-6 | . | CASSSLPTGAYGYTF | TGTGCCAGCAGTTCCCTCCCGACGGGCGCCTATGGCTACACCTTC
. | TRBJ1-1 | TRBV6-1 | . | CASWDIRNTEAFF | TGTGCCAGTTGGGACATTCGGAACACTGAAGCTTTCTTT
few | TRBJ2-1 | TRBV5-1 | . | CASSLVPGGGEQFF | TGCGCCAGCAGCTTGGTGCCGGGGGGCGGTGAGCAGTTCTTC
. | TRBJ2-7 | TRBV5-1 | . | CATPRGGSYEQYF | TGCGCCACCCCCAGGGGCGGGTCCTACGAGCAGTACTTC
. | TRBJ2-3 | TRBV5-4 | TRBD2 | CASSLVLAGGADTQYF | TGTGCCAGCAGCTTGGTTCTAGCGGGGGGGGCAGATACGCAGTATTTT
. | TRBJ2-3 | TRBV11-2 | TRBD2 | CASSLGGTSYSTDTQYF | TGTGCCAGCAGCTTAGGTGGGACTAGCTATAGCACAGATACGCAGTATTTT
few | TRBJ1-1 | TRBV10-3 | . | CAISESVETEAFF | TGTGCCATCAGTGAGTCAGTGGAGACTGAAGCTTTCTTT
. | TRBJ2-7 | TRBV19 | TRBD1 | CASRTGANSYEQYF | TGTGCCAGTAGGACAGGGGCCAACTCCTACGAGCAGTACTTC
. | TRBJ2-1 | TRBV25-1 | . | CASSGWGAGAKNEQFF | TGTGCCAGCAGTGGATGGGGAGCAGGGGCTAAGAATGAGCAGTTCTTC
. | TRBJ2-7 | TRBV7-2 | TRBD1 | CASSQGQGSSYEQYF | TGTGCCAGCAGCCAGGGACAGGGGAGCTCCTACGAGCAGTACTTC
. | TRBJ2-2 | TRBV7-8 | . | CASSSPGGNTGELFF | TGTGCCAGCAGCAGCCCCGGGGGGAACACCGGGGAGCTGTTTTTT
. | TRBJ2-1 | TRBV5-4 | . | CASSLGGSSYNEQFF | TGTGCCAGCAGCTTGGGAGGAAGCTCCTACAATGAGCAGTTCTTC
. | TRBJ2-3 | TRBV19 | . | CASSPGTPTDTQYF | TGTGCCAGTAGTCCCGGGACCCCAACAGATACGCAGTATTTT
. | TRBJ2-3 | TRBV10-3 | . | CAIRSTRTSTDTQYF | TGTGCCATCAGATCGACACGAACTAGCACAGATACGCAGTATTTT
. | TRBJ1-6 | TRBV25-1 | . | CASSELQNIHF | TGTGCCAGCAGTGAACTACAGAACATCCACTTT
. | TRBJ1-5 | TRBV27 | . | CATSREANQPQHF | TGTGCCACCAGCAGGGAGGCTAATCAGCCCCAGCATTTT
few | TRBJ1-3 | TRBV7-2 | . | CASRLPSGLGNTIYF | TGTGCCAGCAGGTTACCGTCGGGGTTGGGAAACACCATATATTTT
. | TRBJ2-1 | TRBV6-6 | . | CASSYKKFGYNEQFF | TGTGCCAGCAGTTACAAGAAATTCGGATACAATGAGCAGTTCTTC
. | TRBJ2-3 | TRBV5-4 | . | CASSFARQASTDTQYF | TGTGCCAGCAGCTTTGCCCGACAGGCTAGCACAGATACGCAGTATTTT
. | TRBJ1-2 | TRBV19 | . | CATRGRGAQSNYGYTF | TGTGCCACTCGTGGGCGGGGGGCGCAATCTAACTATGGCTACACCTTC
. | TRBJ1-5 | TRBV2 | . | CASSVGDLSNQPQHF | TGTGCCAGCAGTGTCGGGGATCTAAGCAATCAGCCCCAGCATTTT
few | TRBJ1-1 | TRBV6-5 | . | CASSGSENTEAFF | TGTGCCAGCAGTGGCAGCGAAAACACTGAAGCTTTCTTT